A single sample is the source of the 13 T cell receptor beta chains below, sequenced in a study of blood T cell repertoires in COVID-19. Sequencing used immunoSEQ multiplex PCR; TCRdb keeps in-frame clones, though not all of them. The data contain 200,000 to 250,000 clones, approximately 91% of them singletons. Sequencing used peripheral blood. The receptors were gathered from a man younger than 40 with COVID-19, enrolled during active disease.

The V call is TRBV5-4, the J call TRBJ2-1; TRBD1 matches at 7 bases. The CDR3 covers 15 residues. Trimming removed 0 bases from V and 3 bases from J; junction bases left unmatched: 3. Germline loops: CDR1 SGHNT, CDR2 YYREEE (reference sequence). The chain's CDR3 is CASSLEGGGYNEQFF. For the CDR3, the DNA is TGTGCCAGCAGCTTGGAAGGGGGCGGCTACAATGAGCAGTTCTTC.

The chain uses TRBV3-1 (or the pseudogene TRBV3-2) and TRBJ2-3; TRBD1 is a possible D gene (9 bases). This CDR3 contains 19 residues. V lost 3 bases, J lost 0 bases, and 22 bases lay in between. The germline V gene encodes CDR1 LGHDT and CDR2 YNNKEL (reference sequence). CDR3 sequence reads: CASSHSGTGTILSTDTQYF. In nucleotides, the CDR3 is TGTGCCAGCAGCCATAGCGGGACAGGGACGATTTTGAGCACAGATACGCAGTATTTT.

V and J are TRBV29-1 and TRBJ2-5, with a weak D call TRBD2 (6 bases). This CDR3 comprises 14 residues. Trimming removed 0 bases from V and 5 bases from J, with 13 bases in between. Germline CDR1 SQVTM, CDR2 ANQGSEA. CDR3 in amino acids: CSVEDRGGPETQYF. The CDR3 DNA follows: TGCAGCGTTGAAGATCGGGGAGGTCCGGAGACCCAGTACTTC.

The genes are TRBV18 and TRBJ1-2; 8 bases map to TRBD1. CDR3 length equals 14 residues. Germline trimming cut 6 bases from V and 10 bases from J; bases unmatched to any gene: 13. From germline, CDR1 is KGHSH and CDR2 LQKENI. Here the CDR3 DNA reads TGTGCCAGCTCTGGATGGGGACAGGTACCTCTCTACACCTTC. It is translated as CASSGWGQVPLYTF.

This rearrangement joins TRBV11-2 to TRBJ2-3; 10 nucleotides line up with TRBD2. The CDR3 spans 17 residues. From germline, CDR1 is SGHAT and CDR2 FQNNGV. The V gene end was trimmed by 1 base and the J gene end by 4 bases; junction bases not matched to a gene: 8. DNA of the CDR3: TGTGCCAGCAGCTTAGGTATCCTAGCGGGGGCTTCAGATACGCAGTATTTT. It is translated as CASSLGILAGASDTQYF.

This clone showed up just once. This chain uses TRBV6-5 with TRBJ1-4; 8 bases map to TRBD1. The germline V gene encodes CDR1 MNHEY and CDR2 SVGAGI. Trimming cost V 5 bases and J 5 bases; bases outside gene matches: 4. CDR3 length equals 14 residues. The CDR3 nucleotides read TGTGCCAGCAGTCCGGGACAGGCAAATGAAAAACTGTTTTTT. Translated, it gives CASSPGQANEKLFF.

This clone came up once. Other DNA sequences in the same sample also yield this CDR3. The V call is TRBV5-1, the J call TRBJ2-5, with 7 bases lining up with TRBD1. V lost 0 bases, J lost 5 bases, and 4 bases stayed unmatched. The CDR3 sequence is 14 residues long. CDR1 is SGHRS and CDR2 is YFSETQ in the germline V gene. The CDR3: CASSLGRGQETQYF. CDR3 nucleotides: TGCGCCAGCAGCTTGGGTAGGGGGCAGGAGACCCAGTACTTC.

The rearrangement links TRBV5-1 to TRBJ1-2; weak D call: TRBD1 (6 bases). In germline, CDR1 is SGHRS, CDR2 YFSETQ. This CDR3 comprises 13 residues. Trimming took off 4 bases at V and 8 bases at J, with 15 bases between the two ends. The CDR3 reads CASSPKQGSGYTF. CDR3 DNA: TGCGCCAGCAGCCCAAAACAGGGCTCGGGCTACACCTTC. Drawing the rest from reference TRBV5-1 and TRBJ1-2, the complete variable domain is KAGVTQTPRYLIKTRGQQVTLSCSPISGHRSVSWYQQTPGQGLQFLFEYFSETQRNKGNFPGRFSGRQFSNSRSEMNVSTLELGDSALYLCASSPKQGSGYTFGSGTRLTVV.

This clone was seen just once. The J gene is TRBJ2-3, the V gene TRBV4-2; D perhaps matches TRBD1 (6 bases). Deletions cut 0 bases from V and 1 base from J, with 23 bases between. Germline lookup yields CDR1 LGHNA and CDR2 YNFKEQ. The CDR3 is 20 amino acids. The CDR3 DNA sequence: TGTGCCAGCAGCCAAGAGGTTAGGGCAGGGGTAGGCTCGGGCACAGATACGCAGTATTTT. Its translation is CASSQEVRAGVGSGTDTQYF.

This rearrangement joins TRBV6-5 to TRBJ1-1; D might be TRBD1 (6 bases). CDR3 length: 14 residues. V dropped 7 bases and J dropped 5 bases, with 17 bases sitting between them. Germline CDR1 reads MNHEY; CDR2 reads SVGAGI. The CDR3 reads CASMSRGRGTEAFF. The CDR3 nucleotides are TGTGCCAGCATGTCCAGGGGACGCGGGACTGAAGCTTTCTTT.

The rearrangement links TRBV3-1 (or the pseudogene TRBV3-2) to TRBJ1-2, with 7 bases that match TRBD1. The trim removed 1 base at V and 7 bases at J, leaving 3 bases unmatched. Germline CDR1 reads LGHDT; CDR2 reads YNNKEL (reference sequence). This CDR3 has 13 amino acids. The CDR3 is CASSQGQGGGYTF. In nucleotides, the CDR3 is TGTGCCAGCAGCCAAGGACAGGGAGGTGGCTACACCTTC.

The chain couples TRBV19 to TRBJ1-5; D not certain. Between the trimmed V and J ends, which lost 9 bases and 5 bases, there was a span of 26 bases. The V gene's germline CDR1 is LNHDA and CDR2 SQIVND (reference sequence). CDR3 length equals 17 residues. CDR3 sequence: CASTTSVTRFNDQPQHF. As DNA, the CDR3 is TGTGCCAGCACGACCTCCGTAACGAGGTTTAACGATCAGCCCCAGCATTTT.

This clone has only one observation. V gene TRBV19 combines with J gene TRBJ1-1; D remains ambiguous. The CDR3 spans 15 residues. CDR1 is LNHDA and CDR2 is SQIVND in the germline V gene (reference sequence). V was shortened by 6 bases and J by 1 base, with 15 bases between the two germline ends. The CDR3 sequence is CASRQTGVPNTEAFF. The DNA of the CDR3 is TGTGCCAGTAGGCAGACGGGAGTCCCGAACACTGAAGCTTTCTTT.